Listed below are T cell receptor beta chains from one sample, sequenced in a study of PD-L1 blockade in urothelial cancer. Measured with immunoSEQ multiplex PCR; TCRdb has only the in-frame clones, and not every one. The sample contains tens of thousands of clones, around 86% of which appear only once. Material: PBMCs, obtained around atezolizumab (anti-PD-L1) treatment. The receptors were sampled from a man aged 55 to 70 with urothelial cancer. Both conserved end residues are part of each CDR3. Fields, in order: V gene, CDR3 length, J gene, clone size, D gene, CDR3 protein, CDR3 DNA. A D gene is named only where the DNA matches it firmly. Size is stated for part of the rows, as once, few or many counts, or as a class when the clone is expanded.

>TRBV5-1|15|TRBJ1-1|NA|TRBD1
CASSLAGTGRTEAFF
TGCGCCAGCAGCTTGGCCGGGACAGGGCGAACTGAAGCTTTCTTT
>TRBV19|15|TRBJ1-6|NA|TRBD1
CASEPGQGWNSPLHF
TGTGCCAGTGAACCGGGACAGGGTTGGAATTCACCCCTCCACTTT
>TRBV9|16|TRBJ1-6|once|NA
CASSPSWGQQNSPLHF
TGTGCCAGCAGCCCCAGTTGGGGACAACAAAATTCACCCCTCCACTTT
>TRBV5-1|11|TRBJ2-4|NA|NA
CASSLTYIQYF
TGCGCCAGCAGCTTGACTTACATTCAGTACTTC
>TRBV5-1|15|TRBJ1-1|NA|TRBD1
CASSLSGQEGIEAFF
TGCGCCAGCAGCTTGTCGGGACAGGAAGGTATTGAAGCTTTCTTT
>TRBV7-8|14|TRBJ2-7|NA|NA
CASSLPEGEYEQYF
TGTGCCAGCAGCTTACCCGAGGGGGAATACGAGCAGTACTTC
>TRBV9|13|TRBJ2-3|NA|NA
CASSPLVADTQYF
TGTGCCAGCAGCCCACTAGTCGCAGATACGCAGTATTTT
>TRBV4-2|14|TRBJ1-2|few|NA
CASSRSSMEYGYTF
TGTGCCAGCAGCCGGTCATCGATGGAGTATGGCTACACCTTC
>TRBV19|15|TRBJ1-1|once|NA
CASSIVGQTFSEAFF
TGTGCCAGTAGTATAGTAGGCCAGACTTTTTCTGAAGCCTTCTTT
>TRBV9|13|TRBJ1-1|NA|TRBD1
CASSLRDRGGTFF
TGTGCCAGCAGCCTCCGGGACAGGGGGGGAACTTTCTTT
>TRBV5-1|16|TRBJ2-1|NA|NA
CASSLLDIGLGNEQFF
TGCGCCAGCAGCTTGTTGGACATCGGCCTTGGGAATGAGCAGTTCTTC
>TRBV6-5|10|TRBJ1-5|once|NA
CASRGQPQHF
TGTGCCAGTAGGGGTCAGCCCCAGCATTTT
>TRBV4-3|18|TRBJ1-3|NA|NA
CASSQEVMGRTFGNTIYF
TGCGCCAGCAGCCAAGAGGTAATGGGCAGAACCTTTGGAAACACCATATATTTT
>TRBV19|15|TRBJ1-2|NA|NA
CASRPGYTTNYGYTF
TGTGCCAGTAGACCGGGTTACACAACTAACTATGGCTACACCTTC
>TRBV5-4|16|TRBJ2-5|NA|TRBD1
CASSLGPQGAGETQYF
TGTGCCAGCAGCTTGGGGCCACAGGGGGCGGGGGAGACCCAGTACTTC
>TRBV5-4|14|TRBJ1-1|NA|TRBD1
CASSSGGRYTEAFF
TGTGCCAGCAGCTCAGGGGGTCGTTACACTGAAGCTTTCTTT
>TRBV5-1|13|TRBJ1-1|NA|NA
CASSTGQNTEAFF
TGCGCCAGCAGCACGGGACAGAACACTGAAGCTTTCTTT
>TRBV5-4|14|TRBJ2-5|NA|TRBD1
CASSPRTGEETQYF
TGTGCCAGCAGCCCGAGGACAGGGGAAGAGACCCAGTACTTC
>TRBV28|12|TRBJ1-2|NA|NA
CASRSGVSGYTF
TGTGCCAGCAGATCAGGGGTTTCTGGCTACACCTTC
>TRBV30|17|TRBJ2-2|NA|NA
CAWSDPNPRANTGELFF
TGTGCCTGGAGCGACCCGAATCCGAGGGCGAACACCGGGGAGCTGTTTTTT
>TRBV4-1|14|TRBJ2-3|NA|TRBD2
CASSPSGGQDTQYF
TGCGCCAGCAGCCCTAGCGGGGGTCAGGATACGCAGTATTTT
>TRBV27|15|TRBJ2-2|NA|TRBD1
CASSPGQGRVGELFF
TGTGCCAGCAGTCCCGGACAGGGAAGGGTCGGGGAGCTGTTTTTT
>TRBV6-1|13|TRBJ1-4|NA|NA
CASFRSYGEKLFF
TGTGCCAGCTTTCGGAGTTATGGGGAAAAACTGTTTTTT
>TRBV4-3|16|TRBJ2-7|NA|TRBD1
CASSQGVRTGTAEQYF
TGCGCCAGCAGCCAAGGGGTCCGGACAGGAACGGCCGAGCAGTACTTC
>TRBV5-5|16|TRBJ1-4|NA|TRBD1
CASSPGPGQSNEKLFF
TGTGCCAGCAGCCCAGGACCGGGACAGTCTAATGAAAAACTGTTTTTT
>TRBV9|16|TRBJ2-3|few|TRBD1
CASSAPGTDNTDTQYF
TGTGCCAGCAGCGCCCCCGGGACAGACAACACAGATACGCAGTATTTT
>TRBV4-2|15|TRBJ2-7|NA|TRBD2
CASSRTSGGGDEQYF
TGTGCCAGCAGCCGGACTAGCGGGGGCGGGGACGAGCAGTACTTC
>TRBV4-1|20|TRBJ2-3|NA|TRBD2
CASSVRLAGGAPGSTDTQYF
TGCGCCAGCAGCGTCCGACTAGCGGGGGGGGCCCCCGGGAGCACAGATACGCAGTATTTT
>TRBV10-3|16|TRBJ1-5|few|NA
CAISATGPVSNQPQHF
TGTGCCATCAGTGCGACAGGTCCCGTTAGCAATCAGCCCCAGCATTTT
>TRBV27|15|TRBJ2-1|NA|TRBD2
CASSLRLASYNEQFF
TGTGCCAGCAGTCTCCGACTAGCTTCCTACAATGAGCAGTTCTTC
>TRBV2|14|TRBJ2-1|NA|TRBD1
CASSRQGARVEQFF
TGTGCCAGCAGCAGACAGGGGGCAAGGGTTGAGCAGTTCTTC